The clone carrying this TCR beta chain was recorded at least ten times. As for time point: patch test 1, 2 weeks after DPC sensitization. Regarding treatment: therapeutic diphenylcyclopropenone sensitization with weekly scalp DPC. Germline CDR1 reads MNHNS; CDR2 reads SASEGT. Trimming cost V 6 bases and J 4 bases, with 16 bases left between them. The CDR3 is 15 residues long. TCRdb called the RACE reads again in MiXCR, with one record for every CDR3 protein. Counted here are about 99,000 distinct CDR3 sequences, roughly 12% occurring once; the ten biggest clones make up over 2%. This sample is part of a study of human T cells and chemical hapten exposure.

This sequence was found in a woman aged 40 to 55 with alopecia areata. Some clones in this sample may be carry-over from other donors' samples. V gene TRBV6-1 combines with J gene TRBJ1-5; perhaps TRBD1 as D (5 bases). This material consisted of whole blood, taken in connection with sensitization to the hapten diphenylcyclopropenone (DPC). The CDR3 DNA reads as TGTGCCAGCAGGATAGGAGGGACGGGGAATCAGCCCCAGCATTTT. Residues: CASRIGGTGNQPQHF.